Below, one TCR beta chain is given with its context. Antigen: not known. V lost 2 bases to trimming and J lost 9 bases; unmatched junction nucleotides: 3. The CDR3 has 12 amino acids. Per germline, CDR1 ENHRY and CDR2 SYGVKD. This sample is drawn from a study of T cells in Graves' hyperthyroidism and ophthalmopathy. Amplified TCR beta CDR3 regions derived from RNA transcripts. A first-round RT-PCR of the TCR CDR3 used the HTBI primer set. TCRdb analysed the multiplex PCR reads with MiXCR anew, one entry per CDR3 protein. The sample lists more than 500,000 distinct CDR3 sequences, more than 15% occurring once. Study observations and caveats: In blood, most of the thyroid clonotypes expanded above 0.001 were also present.

The receptor was isolated from a woman younger than 45 with Graves' ophthalmopathy. Sequencing was carried out using blood. The chain combines TRBV10-3 with TRBJ1-1; 7 positions match TRBD1. The CDR3 DNA reads TGTGCCATCAGTGAGCCAGGGGGGAAAGCTTTCTTT. It yields the protein CAISEPGGKAFF.